The 28 T cell receptor beta chains given below trace back to one sample, sequenced in a study of CD8 T cells in Susac syndrome (dated by TCRdb to about 2019). To prepare the library, the immunoSEQ multiplex PCR assay was applied. RNA was extracted with the RNeasy kit and about 0.5 to 1 ug was reverse transcribed using random hexamers. Using fastp trimming at Q25 and MiXCR clonotype assembly, TCRdb reanalyzed the public sequencing data and kept in-frame beta chains. Under each unique CDR3 protein, matching rows form one entry showing the most common genes and DNA. Across this sample there are approximately 180,000 distinct CDR3 sequences, with roughly nine tenths seen only once. The biggest ten clones account for approximately 0.086% of the sample. Input material: CD4+ T cells from PBMCs. The origin of the receptors is a human donor with Susac syndrome.

In this sample, this clonotype turned up a few times. The chain carries TRBV2 and TRBJ2-7, with 7 bases aligning to TRBD2. This CDR3 region has 14 residues. Germline V CDR1 and CDR2: SNHLY, FYNNEI. Losses at the gene ends were 6 bases for V and 7 bases for J; bases not matched to a gene: 12. The CDR3 sequence is CASSRLAGEGEQYF. The DNA for the CDR3 is TGTGCCAGCAGCCGCCTCGCTGGGGAGGGAGAGCAGTACTTC.

This chain uses TRBV9 with TRBJ1-2, with 7 bases that match TRBD1. CDR3 length equals 13 residues. V shed 0 bases and J 8 bases; nucleotides not matched to a gene: 4. Germline values: CDR1 SGDLS, CDR2 YYNGEE. The CDR3 DNA follows: TGTGCCAGCAGCGTAGAGAACAGGGGCGGCTACACCTTC. Amino acid sequence: CASSVENRGGYTF.

The chain recombines TRBV7-2 with TRBJ2-5; D gene ambiguous. The CDR3 is 13 residues long. Trimming stripped 4 bases from V and 5 bases from J, with 11 bases between. Looked up from germline, CDR1 is SGHTA and CDR2 is FQGNSA. DNA of the CDR3: TGTGCCAGCAGCTATTCAGAGATGGAGACCCAGTACTTC. Amino acid sequence: CASSYSEMETQYF.

This clonotype has just one count. The J gene is TRBJ1-3, the V gene TRBV6-5; no clear D. Deletions cut 4 bases from V and 0 bases from J, with 13 bases between. Looked up from germline, CDR1 is MNHEY and CDR2 is SVGAGI. This CDR3 comprises 16 residues. The CDR3 region has the DNA TGTGCCAGCAGTTTGCGGCAGACTAGCTCTGGAAACACCATATATTTT. This translates into CASSLRQTSSGNTIYF.

The V gene is TRBV5-1, the J gene TRBJ2-1, with TRBD1 as a possible D gene (6 bases). CDR3 length: 15 residues. Trimming stripped 3 bases from V and 4 bases from J, with 14 bases between. CDR1 and CDR2 (germline): SGHRS, YFSETQ. CDR3 in amino acids: CASSYVPDSYNEQFF. Here the CDR3 DNA reads TGCGCCAGCAGCTACGTCCCGGACAGTTACAATGAGCAGTTCTTC.

V gene TRBV4-2 combines with J gene TRBJ2-1; 9 bases agree with TRBD2. Losses at the gene ends were 0 bases for V and 7 bases for J; bases not matched to a gene: 10. The CDR3 length is 17 residues. CDR1 is LGHNA and CDR2 is YNFKEQ in the germline V gene. Here the CDR3 reads CASSQESAGGPANEQFF. The DNA for the CDR3 is TGTGCCAGCAGCCAAGAGTCGGCGGGGGGGCCGGCAAATGAGCAGTTCTTC.

This clonotype was observed a few times. The rearrangement joins TRBV24-1 to TRBJ2-7, with 7 positions matching TRBD1. Per the germline V gene, CDR1 is KGHDR and CDR2 is SFDVKD. The CDR3 extends over 13 amino acids. V dropped 4 bases and J dropped 6; count of bases not matched to a gene: 5. Written as DNA, the CDR3 is TGTGCCACCAGTGACTTACAGGGGATCGAGCAGTACTTC. Translation gives CATSDLQGIEQYF.

The V gene is TRBV20-1, the J gene TRBJ1-5; D might be TRBD1 (6 bases). V shed 5 bases and J shed 4 bases, with 12 bases lying between them. CDR3 size: 13 residues. Germline V gene data show CDR1 as DFQATT and CDR2 as SNEGSKA (reference sequence). The DNA for the CDR3 is TGCAGTGCTCAAGGACAGCCAAATCAGCCCCAGCATTTT. It is translated as CSAQGQPNQPQHF.

The CDR3 DNA reads as TGTGCCAGCAGCCAAGAATCGGAGTGGGAGCGGGAGGCGAGCTCCTACAATGAGCAGTTCTTC. It yields the protein CASSQESEWEREASSYNEQFF. The V call is TRBV3-1, the J call TRBJ2-1, with 9 bases identical to TRBD2. CDR1 and CDR2 from the germline V gene are LGHDT and YNNKEL (reference sequence). J was trimmed by 0 bases and V by 0 bases; bases with no gene match: 15. This CDR3 has 21 residues.

J is TRBJ2-7 and V is TRBV20-1, with 9 bases fitting TRBD2. This CDR3 has 14 amino acids. From germline, CDR1 is DFQATT and CDR2 SNEGSKA (reference sequence). V lost 6 bases and J lost 3; bases outside the gene matches: 9. CDR3: CSAMSTSGFYEQYF. The CDR3 DNA reads TGCAGTGCCATGAGCACTAGCGGGTTCTACGAGCAGTACTTC.

This rearrangement joins TRBV6-5 to TRBJ1-1; D is ambiguous. The V and J ends lost 1 base and 7 bases respectively, with 16 bases between them. The CDR3 has 15 residues. From germline, CDR1 is MNHEY and CDR2 SVGAGI. CDR3 sequence (DNA): TGTGCCAGCAGTTACTGGAACTCGGGAGGCAGTGAAGCTTTCTTT. Translating it yields CASSYWNSGGSEAFF.

V is TRBV3-1 and J is TRBJ2-2; D may be TRBD2 (6 bases). Trimming cost V 8 bases and J 5 bases, with 12 bases left between them. Germline assignment: CDR1 LGHDT and CDR2 YNNKEL (reference sequence). This CDR3 is 13 amino acids long. CDR3 bases: TGTGCCAGCCTTAGTAGCGGTACCGGGGAGCTGTTTTTT. This sequence encodes CASLSSGTGELFF.

This rearrangement joins TRBV29-1 to TRBJ2-7; 9 nucleotides agree with TRBD1. The CDR3 is 12 residues long. V gave up 8 bases and J gave up 6 bases; unmatched junction bases: 8. The germline V gene has CDR1 SQVTM and CDR2 ANQGSEA. This CDR3 reads CSPPGTGFEQYF. CDR3 bases: TGCAGCCCCCCCGGGACAGGGTTCGAGCAGTACTTC.

The DNA for the CDR3 is TGCAGTGCTAGAGGGACAGGCCCTTACAATGAGCAGTTCTTC. Protein sequence: CSARGTGPYNEQFF. This chain links TRBV20-1 with TRBJ2-1; 7 positions match TRBD1. Germline trimming cut 1 base from V and 4 bases from J; bases unmatched to any gene: 4. This CDR3 spans 14 amino acids. Germline CDR1 reads DFQATT; CDR2 reads SNEGSKA (reference sequence).

The CDR3 is CASSSPDRAVGTEAFF. In DNA, the CDR3 is TGTGCCAGCAGCTCCCCAGACAGGGCAGTGGGGACTGAAGCTTTCTTT. The chain carries TRBV5-4 and TRBJ1-1, with 7 bases matching TRBD1. This CDR3 contains 16 residues. Germline V lookup: CDR1 SGHNT, CDR2 YYREEE (reference sequence). The J segment lost 5 bases and the V segment lost 3 bases, leaving 13 bases of the junction unmatched.

The CDR3 nucleotides are TGTGCCAGCAGCCCGGGACAGGGCGACTATGGCTACACCTTC. This encodes CASSPGQGDYGYTF. V usage is TRBV9 and J usage is TRBJ1-2; 9 bases map to TRBD1. This CDR3 is built from 14 residues. V lost 4 bases and J lost 3; bases outside the gene matches: 4. The germline CDR1 and CDR2 sequences are SGDLS and YYNGEE.

The CDR3 nucleotides are TGTGCCAGCAGCCAAAGTGGGGACAGGGGCACCGAGCAGTACTTC. Translation: CASSQSGDRGTEQYF. The V and J genes are TRBV3-1 and TRBJ2-7; TRBD1 aligns across 10 bases. There are 15 residues in the CDR3. Germline V lookup: CDR1 LGHDT, CDR2 YNNKEL (reference sequence). After removal of 2 bases from V and 6 bases from J, the junction contained 7 bases not matched to a gene.

J is TRBJ2-3 and V is TRBV5-1; 8 bases align to TRBD2. Trimming cost V 4 bases and J 2 bases; bases outside gene matches: 6. CDR3 length equals 15 residues. Germline lookup yields CDR1 SGHRS and CDR2 YFSETQ. CDR3 residues: CASSPGTRDTDTQYF. CDR3 nucleotide sequence: TGCGCCAGCAGCCCGGGGACTAGGGACACAGATACGCAGTATTTT.

This clonotype was seen only a few times. The chain is built from TRBV5-1 and TRBJ2-7; no firm D call. This CDR3 has 15 amino acids. The V end was cut by 4 bases, the J end by 1 base, with 15 bases between. Germline values: CDR1 SGHRS, CDR2 YFSETQ. The CDR3 loop reads CASSPTQSSSYEQYF. CDR3 nucleotide sequence: TGCGCCAGCAGCCCCACGCAGTCCAGTTCCTACGAGCAGTACTTC.

The chain has TRBV3-1 and TRBJ2-6; weak D call: TRBD1 (5 bases). Trimming stripped 3 bases from V and 4 bases from J, with 10 bases between. Germline V gene sequence: CDR1 LGHDT, CDR2 YNNKEL (reference sequence). The CDR3 sequence is 15 residues long. This CDR3 is CASSHTGNGANVLTF. CDR3 in DNA: TGTGCCAGCAGCCATACAGGTAACGGGGCCAACGTCCTGACTTTC.

This chain uses TRBV12-3 or TRBV12-4 with TRBJ2-6, with TRBD2 as a possible D gene (5 bases). V was pared by 3 bases and J by 0 bases, with 6 bases between. The CDR3 is 15 residues long. The DNA for the CDR3 is TGTGCCAGCAGTTTTCGGGGCTCTGGGGCCAACGTCCTGACTTTC. Amino acid sequence: CASSFRGSGANVLTF.

The chain employs TRBV7-9 and TRBJ2-7, with 7 bases fitting TRBD1. V was pared by 5 bases and J by 3 bases, with 7 bases of the junction left unmatched. This CDR3 is 14 amino acids long. CDR1 SEHNR and CDR2 FQNEAQ come from the germline V gene (reference sequence). The CDR3 DNA sequence: TGTGCCAGCAGCCGAGGACAGGCTATCTACGAGCAGTACTTC. Translated: CASSRGQAIYEQYF.

The rearrangement links TRBV6-5 to TRBJ1-2, with 7 bases fitting TRBD1. The junction had 7 bases not matched to a gene; V was cut back by 2 bases and J by 7 bases. The germline CDR1 and CDR2 sequences are MNHEY and SVGAGI. The CDR3 loop spans 14 amino acids. The CDR3 DNA sequence: TGTGCCAGCAGTTACGACAGGGAATCGGGTGGCTACACCTTC. Amino acids: CASSYDRESGGYTF.

The rearrangement links TRBV20-1 to TRBJ2-1, with 10 bases fitting TRBD2. CDR1 and CDR2 (germline): DFQATT, SNEGSKA (reference sequence). V was clipped by 2 bases and J by 9 bases; unmatched bases: 7. This CDR3 comprises 14 residues. The CDR3, as DNA: TGCAGTGCTAGACGACCGGGACTAGCGCTTGAGCAGTTCTTC. Translated, it gives CSARRPGLALEQFF.

The chain joins TRBV5-1 to TRBJ2-5; D remains unclear. The CDR3 totals 14 residues. Trimming shortened V by 2 bases and J by 5 bases, and 13 bases separated the two germline ends. Germline values: CDR1 SGHRS, CDR2 YFSETQ. CDR3 sequence (DNA): TGCGCCAGCAGCTTTAAAACCCCACCGGAGACCCAGTACTTC. It encodes CASSFKTPPETQYF. Full variable domain (rest looked up from reference TRBV5-1 and TRBJ2-5): KAGVTQTPRYLIKTRGQQVTLSCSPISGHRSVSWYQQTPGQGLQFLFEYFSETQRNKGNFPGRFSGRQFSNSRSEMNVSTLELGDSALYLCASSFKTPPETQYFGPGTRLLVL.

The chain joins TRBV6-1 to TRBJ1-1; no firm D call. CDR3 length equals 12 residues. V was pared by 1 base and J by 7 bases, with 7 bases between. The V gene's germline CDR1 is MNHNS and CDR2 SASEGT. CDR3 loop: CASSEGGREAFF. In DNA, the CDR3 is TGTGCCAGCAGTGAAGGTGGCCGTGAAGCTTTCTTT.

V and J are TRBV6-2 or TRBV6-3 and TRBJ2-7; 12 bases align to TRBD2. J lost 6 bases, V lost 6 bases, and 9 bases had no gene match. Per germline, CDR1 MNHEY and CDR2 SVGEGT. This CDR3 has 15 residues. The CDR3 DNA reads as TGTGCCAGCAGCACTAGCGGGGGGCCACCCGTCGAGCAGTACTTC. Its translation is CASSTSGGPPVEQYF.

The gene calls are TRBV12-3 or TRBV12-4 and TRBJ1-1; TRBD1 is a possible D gene (5 bases). V was clipped by 6 bases and J by 8 bases, with 16 bases between them. CDR3 length: 13 amino acids. Written as DNA, the CDR3 is TGTGCCAGCAGCTCTTTGGACGGGACCGAAGCTTTCTTT. Its protein product is CASSSLDGTEAFF.